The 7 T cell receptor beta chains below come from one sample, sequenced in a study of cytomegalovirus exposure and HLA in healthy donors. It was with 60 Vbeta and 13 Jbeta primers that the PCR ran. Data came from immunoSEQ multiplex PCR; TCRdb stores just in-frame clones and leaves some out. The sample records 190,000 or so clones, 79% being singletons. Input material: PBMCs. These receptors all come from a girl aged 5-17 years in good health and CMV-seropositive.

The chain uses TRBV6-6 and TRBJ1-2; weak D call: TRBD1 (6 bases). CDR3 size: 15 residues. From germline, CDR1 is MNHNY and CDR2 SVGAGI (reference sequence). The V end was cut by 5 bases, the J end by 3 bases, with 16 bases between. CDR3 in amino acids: CASSLPTDRYYGYTF. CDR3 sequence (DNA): TGTGCCAGCAGTCTTCCGACGGACAGATACTATGGCTACACCTTC.

Here the CDR3 reads CASSQEFRGGNQETQYF. The CDR3 coding sequence is TGCGCCAGCAGCCAAGAGTTTCGGGGGGGGAACCAAGAGACCCAGTACTTC. This chain connects TRBV4-1 to TRBJ2-5; 8 nucleotides line up with TRBD2. With 0 bases clipped from V and 0 bases from J, the junction kept 6 bases outside the gene matches. This CDR3 spans 17 amino acids. The germline CDR1 and CDR2 sequences are MGHRA and YSYEKL.

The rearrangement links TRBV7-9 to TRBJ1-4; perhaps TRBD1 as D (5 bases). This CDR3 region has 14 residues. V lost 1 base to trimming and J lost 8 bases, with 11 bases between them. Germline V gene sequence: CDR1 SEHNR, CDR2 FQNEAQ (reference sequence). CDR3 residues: CASSLEGVGEKLFF. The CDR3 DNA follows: TGTGCCAGCAGCTTAGAAGGGGTCGGGGAAAAACTGTTTTTT. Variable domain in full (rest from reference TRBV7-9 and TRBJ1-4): DTGVSQNPRHKITKRGQNVTFRCDPISEHNRLYWYRQTLGQGPEFLTYFQNEAQLEKSRLLSDRFSAERPKGSFSTLEIQRTEQGDSAMYLCASSLEGVGEKLFFGSGTQLSVL.

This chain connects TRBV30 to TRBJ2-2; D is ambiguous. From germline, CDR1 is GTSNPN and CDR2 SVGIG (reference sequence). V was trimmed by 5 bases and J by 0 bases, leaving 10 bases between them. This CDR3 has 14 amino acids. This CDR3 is CAWHRSANTGELFF. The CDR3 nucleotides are TGTGCCTGGCACAGATCCGCGAACACCGGGGAGCTGTTTTTT. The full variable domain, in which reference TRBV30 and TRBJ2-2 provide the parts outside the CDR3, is SQTIHQWPATLVQPVGSPLSLECTVEGTSNPNLYWYRQAAGRGLQLLFYSVGIGQISSEVPQNLSASRPQDRQFILSSKKLLLSDSGFYLCAWHRSANTGELFFGEGSRLTVL.

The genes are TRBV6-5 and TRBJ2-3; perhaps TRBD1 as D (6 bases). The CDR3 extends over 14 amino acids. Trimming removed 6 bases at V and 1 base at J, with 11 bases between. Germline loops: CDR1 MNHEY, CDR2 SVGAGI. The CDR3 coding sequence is TGTGCCAGCAGGCTACAGGGCGGCACAGATACGCAGTATTTT. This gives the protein CASRLQGGTDTQYF.

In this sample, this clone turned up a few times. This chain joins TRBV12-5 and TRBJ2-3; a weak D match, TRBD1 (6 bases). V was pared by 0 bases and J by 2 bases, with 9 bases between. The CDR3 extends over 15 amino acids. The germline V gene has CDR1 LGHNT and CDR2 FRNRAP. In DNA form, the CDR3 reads TGTGCTAGTGGTTTGGTAAAGGGGGACACAGATACGCAGTATTTT. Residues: CASGLVKGDTDTQYF.

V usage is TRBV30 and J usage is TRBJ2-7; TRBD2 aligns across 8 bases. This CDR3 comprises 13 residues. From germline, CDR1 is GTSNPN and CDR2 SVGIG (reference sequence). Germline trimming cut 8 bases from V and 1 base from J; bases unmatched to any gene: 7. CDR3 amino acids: CAGRGGGSYEQYF. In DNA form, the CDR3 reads TGTGCCGGGCGGGGCGGGGGGTCCTACGAGCAGTACTTC.